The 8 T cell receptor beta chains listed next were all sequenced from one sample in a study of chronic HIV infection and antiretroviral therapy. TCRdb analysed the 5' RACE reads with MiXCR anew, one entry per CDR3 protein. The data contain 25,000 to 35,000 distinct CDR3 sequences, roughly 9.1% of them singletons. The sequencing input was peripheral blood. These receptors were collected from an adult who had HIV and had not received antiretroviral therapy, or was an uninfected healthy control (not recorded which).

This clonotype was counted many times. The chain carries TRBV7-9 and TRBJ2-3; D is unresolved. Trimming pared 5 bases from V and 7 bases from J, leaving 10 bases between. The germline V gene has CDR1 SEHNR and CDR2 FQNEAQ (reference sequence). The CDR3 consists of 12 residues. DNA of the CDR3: TGTGCCAGCAGCCCGGACCCTAATACGCAGTATTTT. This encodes CASSPDPNTQYF.

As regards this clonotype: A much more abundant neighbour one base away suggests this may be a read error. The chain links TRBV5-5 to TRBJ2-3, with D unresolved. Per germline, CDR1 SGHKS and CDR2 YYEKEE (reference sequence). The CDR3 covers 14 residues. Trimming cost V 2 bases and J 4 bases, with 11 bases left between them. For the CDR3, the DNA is TGTGCCAGCAGCTTCGACACTTGGGCAGATACGCAGTATTTT. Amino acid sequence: CASSFDTWADTQYF.

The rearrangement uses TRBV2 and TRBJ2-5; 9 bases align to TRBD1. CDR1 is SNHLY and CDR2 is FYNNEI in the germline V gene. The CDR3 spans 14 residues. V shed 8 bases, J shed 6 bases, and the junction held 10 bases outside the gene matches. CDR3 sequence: CASSGTGSGQTQYF. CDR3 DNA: TGTGCCAGCTCCGGGACAGGGTCGGGACAGACCCAGTACTTC.

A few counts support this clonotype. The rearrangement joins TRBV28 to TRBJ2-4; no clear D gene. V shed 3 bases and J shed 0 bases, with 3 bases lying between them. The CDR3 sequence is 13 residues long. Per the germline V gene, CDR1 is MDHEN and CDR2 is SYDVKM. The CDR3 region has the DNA TGTGCCAGCAGTTTTCTAGCCAAAAACATTCAGTACTTC. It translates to CASSFLAKNIQYF. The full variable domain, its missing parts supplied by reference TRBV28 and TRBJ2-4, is DVKVTQSSRYLVKRTGEKVFLECVQDMDHENMFWYRQDPGLGLRLIYFSYDVKMKEKGDIPEGYSVSREKKERFSLILESASTNQTSMYLCASSFLAKNIQYFGAGTRLSVL.

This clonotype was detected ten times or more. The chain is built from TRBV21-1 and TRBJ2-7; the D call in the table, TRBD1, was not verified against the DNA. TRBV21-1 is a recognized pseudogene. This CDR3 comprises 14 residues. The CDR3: CASSKRTRSHEQYF. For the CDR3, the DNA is TGTGCCAGCAGCAAACGAACCCGGAGCCACGAGCAGTACTTC.

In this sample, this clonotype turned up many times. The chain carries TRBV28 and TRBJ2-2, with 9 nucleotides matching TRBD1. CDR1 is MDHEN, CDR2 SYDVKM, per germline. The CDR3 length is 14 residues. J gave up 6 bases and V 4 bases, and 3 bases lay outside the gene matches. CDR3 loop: CASSYRQGAGELFF. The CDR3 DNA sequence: TGTGCCAGCAGTTACAGACAGGGGGCCGGGGAGCTGTTTTTT.

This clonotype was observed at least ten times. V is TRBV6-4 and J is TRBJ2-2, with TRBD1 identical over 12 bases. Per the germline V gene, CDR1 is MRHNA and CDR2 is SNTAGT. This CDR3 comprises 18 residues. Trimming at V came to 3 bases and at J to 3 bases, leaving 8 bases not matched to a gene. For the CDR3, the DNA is TGTGCCAGCAGTGAGTTCGCCGGGACAGGGGGCGACACCGGGGAGCTGTTTTTT. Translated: CASSEFAGTGGDTGELFF.

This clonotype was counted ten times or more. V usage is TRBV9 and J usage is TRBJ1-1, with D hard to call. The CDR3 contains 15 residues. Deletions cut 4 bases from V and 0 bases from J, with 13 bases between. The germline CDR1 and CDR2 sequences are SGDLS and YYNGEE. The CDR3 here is CASSKGPSMNTEAFF. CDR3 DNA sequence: TGTGCCAGCAGCAAAGGTCCTTCAATGAACACTGAAGCTTTCTTT.